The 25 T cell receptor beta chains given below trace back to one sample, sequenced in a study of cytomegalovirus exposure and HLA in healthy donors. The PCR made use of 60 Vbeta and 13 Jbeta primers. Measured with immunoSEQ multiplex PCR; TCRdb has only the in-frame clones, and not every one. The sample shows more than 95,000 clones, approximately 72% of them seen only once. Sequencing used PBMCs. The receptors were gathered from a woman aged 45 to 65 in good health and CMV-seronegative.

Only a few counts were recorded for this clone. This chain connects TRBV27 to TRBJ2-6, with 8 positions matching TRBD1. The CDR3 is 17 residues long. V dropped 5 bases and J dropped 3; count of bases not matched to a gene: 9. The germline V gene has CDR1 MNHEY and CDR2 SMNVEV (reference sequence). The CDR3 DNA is TGTGCCAGCAGTACGGACAGGGTAGTAGTTGGGGCCAACGTCCTGACTTTC. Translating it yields CASSTDRVVVGANVLTF.

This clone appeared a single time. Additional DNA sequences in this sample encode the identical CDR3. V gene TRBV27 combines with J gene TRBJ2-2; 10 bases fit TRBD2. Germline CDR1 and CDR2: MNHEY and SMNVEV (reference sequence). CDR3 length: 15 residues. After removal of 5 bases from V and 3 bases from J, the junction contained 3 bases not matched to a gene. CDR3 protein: CASSPLAGDTGELFF. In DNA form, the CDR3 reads TGTGCCAGCAGTCCGCTAGCGGGGGACACCGGGGAGCTGTTTTTT.

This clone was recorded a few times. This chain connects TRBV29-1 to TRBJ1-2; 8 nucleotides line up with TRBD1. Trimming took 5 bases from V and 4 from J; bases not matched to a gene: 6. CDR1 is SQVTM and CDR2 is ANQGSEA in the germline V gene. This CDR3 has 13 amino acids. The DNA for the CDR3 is TGCAGCGTTAGGACAGGGAGTCTCTATGGCTACACCTTC. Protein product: CSVRTGSLYGYTF.

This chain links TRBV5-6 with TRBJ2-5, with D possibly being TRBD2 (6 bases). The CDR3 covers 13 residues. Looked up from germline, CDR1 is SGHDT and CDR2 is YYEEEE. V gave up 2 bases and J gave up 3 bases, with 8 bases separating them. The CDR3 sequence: CASSFGGEETQYF. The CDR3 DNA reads TGTGCCAGCAGCTTCGGGGGAGAAGAGACCCAGTACTTC.

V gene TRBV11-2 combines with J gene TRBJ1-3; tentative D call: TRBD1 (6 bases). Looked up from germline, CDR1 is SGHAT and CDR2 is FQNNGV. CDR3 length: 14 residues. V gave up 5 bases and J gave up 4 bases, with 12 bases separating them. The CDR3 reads CASSRDIGGNTIYF. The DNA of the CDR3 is TGTGCCAGCAGCCGGGACATAGGGGGAAACACCATATATTTT.

The CDR3 spells CASSLATSGNTIYF. In DNA form, the CDR3 reads TGTGCCAGCAGCCTCGCCACATCCGGAAACACCATATATTTT. The chain is built from TRBV7-9 and TRBJ1-3; D unresolved. The CDR3 spans 14 residues. The germline CDR1 and CDR2 sequences are SEHNR and FQNEAQ (reference sequence). V was trimmed by 5 bases and J by 4 bases, leaving 12 bases between them.

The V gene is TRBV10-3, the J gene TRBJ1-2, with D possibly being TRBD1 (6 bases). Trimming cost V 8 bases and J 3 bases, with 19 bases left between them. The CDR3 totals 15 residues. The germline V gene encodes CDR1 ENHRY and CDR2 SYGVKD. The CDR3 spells CAIRPHRDGDYGYTF. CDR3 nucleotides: TGTGCCATCCGACCCCACAGGGATGGAGACTATGGCTACACCTTC.

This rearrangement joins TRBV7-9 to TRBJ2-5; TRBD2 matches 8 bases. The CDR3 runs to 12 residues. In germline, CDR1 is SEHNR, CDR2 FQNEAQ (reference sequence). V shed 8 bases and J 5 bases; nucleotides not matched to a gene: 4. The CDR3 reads CASRAGGETQYF. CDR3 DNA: TGTGCCAGCCGGGCGGGAGGTGAGACCCAGTACTTC.

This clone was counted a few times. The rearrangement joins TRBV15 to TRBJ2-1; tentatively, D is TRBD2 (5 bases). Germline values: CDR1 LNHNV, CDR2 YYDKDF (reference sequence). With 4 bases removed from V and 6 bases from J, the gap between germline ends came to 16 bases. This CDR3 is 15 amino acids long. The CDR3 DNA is TGTGCCACCAGCAAAAGACTACCCCCAGGCAATGAGCAGTTCTTC. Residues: CATSKRLPPGNEQFF.

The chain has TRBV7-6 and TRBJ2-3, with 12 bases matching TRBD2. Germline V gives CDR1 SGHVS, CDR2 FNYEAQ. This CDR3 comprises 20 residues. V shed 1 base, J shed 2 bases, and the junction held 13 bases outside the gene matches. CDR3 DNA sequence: TGTGCCAGCAGCTTAGTTTCTAGCGGGGGGGCCATAACGTTCACAGATACGCAGTATTTT. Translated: CASSLVSSGGAITFTDTQYF. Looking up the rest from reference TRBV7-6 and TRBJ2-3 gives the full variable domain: GAGVSQSPRYKVTKRGQDVALRCDPISGHVSLYWYRQALGQGPEFLTYFNYEAQQDKSGLPNDRFSAERPEGSISTLTIQRTEQRDSAMYRCASSLVSSGGAITFTDTQYFGPGTRLTVL.

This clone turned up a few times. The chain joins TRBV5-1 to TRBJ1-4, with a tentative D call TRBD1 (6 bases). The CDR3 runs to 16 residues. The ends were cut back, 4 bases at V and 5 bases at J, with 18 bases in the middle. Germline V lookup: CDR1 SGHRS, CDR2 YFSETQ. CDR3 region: CASSRTRQASNEKLFF. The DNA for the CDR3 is TGCGCCAGCAGCCGAACCAGACAGGCGTCCAATGAAAAACTGTTTTTT.

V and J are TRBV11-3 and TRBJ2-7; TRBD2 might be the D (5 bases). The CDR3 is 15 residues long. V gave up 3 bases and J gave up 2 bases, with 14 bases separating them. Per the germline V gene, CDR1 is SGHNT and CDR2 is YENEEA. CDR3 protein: CASSFPRDPTYEQYF. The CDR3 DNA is TGTGCCAGCAGCTTTCCCCGGGATCCCACCTACGAGCAGTACTTC.

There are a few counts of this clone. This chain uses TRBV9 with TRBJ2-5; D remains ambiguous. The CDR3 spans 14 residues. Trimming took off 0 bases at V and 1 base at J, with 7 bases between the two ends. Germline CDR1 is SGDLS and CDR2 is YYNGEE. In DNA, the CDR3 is TGTGCCAGCAGCGTAGCTGTAGCCCAAGAGACCCAGTACTTC. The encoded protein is CASSVAVAQETQYF.

CDR3 in amino acids: CASSLPDRWNTEAFF. CDR3 DNA: TGTGCCAGCAGCCTTCCGGACAGGTGGAACACTGAAGCTTTCTTT. The chain carries TRBV5-4 and TRBJ1-1; 7 positions match TRBD1. V lost 4 bases and J lost 1; bases outside the gene matches: 7. Germline lookup yields CDR1 SGHNT and CDR2 YYREEE (reference sequence). CDR3 length equals 15 residues.

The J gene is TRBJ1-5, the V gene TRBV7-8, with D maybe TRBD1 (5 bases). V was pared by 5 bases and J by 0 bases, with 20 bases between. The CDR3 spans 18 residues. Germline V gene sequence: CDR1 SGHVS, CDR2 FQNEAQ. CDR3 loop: CASSRRLAGEYSNQPQHF. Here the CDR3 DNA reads TGTGCCAGCAGCCGACGCCTAGCGGGGGAATATAGCAATCAGCCCCAGCATTTT.

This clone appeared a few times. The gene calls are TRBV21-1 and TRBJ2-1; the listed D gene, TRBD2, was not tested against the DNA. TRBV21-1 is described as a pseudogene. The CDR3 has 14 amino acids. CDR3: CASSKFNGTSGRVF. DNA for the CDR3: TGTGCCAGCAGCAAATTCAACGGGACTAGCGGGAGGGTCTTC.

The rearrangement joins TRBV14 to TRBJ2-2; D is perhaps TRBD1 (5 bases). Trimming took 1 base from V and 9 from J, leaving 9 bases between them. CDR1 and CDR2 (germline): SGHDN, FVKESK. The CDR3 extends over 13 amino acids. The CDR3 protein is CASSQAPDRELFF. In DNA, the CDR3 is TGTGCCAGCAGCCAAGCCCCGGACAGGGAGCTGTTTTTT. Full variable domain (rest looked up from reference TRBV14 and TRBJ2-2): EAGVTQFPSHSVIEKGQTVTLRCDPISGHDNLYWYRRVMGKEIKFLLHFVKESKQDESGMPNNRFLAERTGGTYSTLKVQPAELEDSGVYFCASSQAPDRELFFGEGSRLTVL.

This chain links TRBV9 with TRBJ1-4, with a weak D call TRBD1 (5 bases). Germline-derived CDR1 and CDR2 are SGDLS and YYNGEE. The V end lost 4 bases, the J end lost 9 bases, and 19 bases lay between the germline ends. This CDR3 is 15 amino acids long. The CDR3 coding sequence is TGTGCCAGCAGCCCTTCAGGGTCTTCAATTCAAAAACTGTTTTTT. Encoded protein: CASSPSGSSIQKLFF.

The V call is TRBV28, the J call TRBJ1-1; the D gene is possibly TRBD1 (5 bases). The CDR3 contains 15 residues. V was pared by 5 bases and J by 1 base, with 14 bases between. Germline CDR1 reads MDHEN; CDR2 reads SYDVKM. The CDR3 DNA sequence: TGTGCCAGCAGTACAGCGGGACGAGCGAACACTGAAGCTTTCTTT. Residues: CASSTAGRANTEAFF.

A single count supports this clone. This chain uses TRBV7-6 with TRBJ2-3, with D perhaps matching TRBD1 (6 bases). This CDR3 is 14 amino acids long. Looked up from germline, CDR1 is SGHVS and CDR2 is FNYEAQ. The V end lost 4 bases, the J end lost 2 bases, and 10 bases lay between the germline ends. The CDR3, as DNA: TGTGCCAGCAGCTACGGACAGATCACAGATACGCAGTATTTT. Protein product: CASSYGQITDTQYF. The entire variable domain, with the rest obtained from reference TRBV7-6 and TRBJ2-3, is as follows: GAGVSQSPRYKVTKRGQDVALRCDPISGHVSLYWYRQALGQGPEFLTYFNYEAQQDKSGLPNDRFSAERPEGSISTLTIQRTEQRDSAMYRCASSYGQITDTQYFGPGTRLTVL.

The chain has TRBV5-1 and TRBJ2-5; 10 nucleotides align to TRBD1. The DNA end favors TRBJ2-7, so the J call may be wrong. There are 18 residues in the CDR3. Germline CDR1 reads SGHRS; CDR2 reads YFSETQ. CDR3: CASSFGDRGRRGTYEQYF. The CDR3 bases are TGCGCCAGCAGCTTCGGAGACAGGGGGCGCAGGGGTACGTACGAGCAGTACTTC.

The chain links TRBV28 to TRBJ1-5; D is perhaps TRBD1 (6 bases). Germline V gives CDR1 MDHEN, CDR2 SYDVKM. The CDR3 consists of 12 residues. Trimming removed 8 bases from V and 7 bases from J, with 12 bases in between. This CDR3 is CASLSQGQPQHF. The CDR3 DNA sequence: TGTGCCAGCTTATCTCAGGGGCAGCCCCAGCATTTT. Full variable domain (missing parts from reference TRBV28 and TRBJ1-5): DVKVTQSSRYLVKRTGEKVFLECVQDMDHENMFWYRQDPGLGLRLIYFSYDVKMKEKGDIPEGYSVSREKKERFSLILESASTNQTSMYLCASLSQGQPQHFGDGTRLSIL.

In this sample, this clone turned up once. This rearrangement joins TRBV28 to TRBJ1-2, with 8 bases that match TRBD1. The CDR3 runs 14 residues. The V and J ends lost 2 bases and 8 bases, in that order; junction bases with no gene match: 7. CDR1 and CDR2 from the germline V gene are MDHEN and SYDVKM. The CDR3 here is CASSLTAGGRGYTF. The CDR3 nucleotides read TGTGCCAGCAGTTTAACGGCAGGGGGCAGGGGCTACACCTTC.

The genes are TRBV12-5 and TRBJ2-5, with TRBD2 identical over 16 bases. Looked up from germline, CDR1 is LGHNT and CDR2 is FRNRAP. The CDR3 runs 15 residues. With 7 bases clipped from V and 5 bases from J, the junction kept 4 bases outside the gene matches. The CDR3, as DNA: TGTGCTAGTGATAAGGGACTAGCGGGAGGGGAGACCCAGTACTTC. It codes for CASDKGLAGGETQYF.

CDR3 amino acids: CASSVGEGGLYEQYF. CDR3 DNA sequence: TGTGCCAGCAGCGTGGGGGAAGGGGGTCTCTACGAGCAGTACTTC. The V call is TRBV9, the J call TRBJ2-7, with D possibly TRBD1 on 6 matching bases. The CDR3 consists of 15 residues. The germline V and J ends were trimmed by 2 bases and 3 bases, with 15 bases remaining between them. Germline V gene data show CDR1 as SGDLS and CDR2 as YYNGEE.